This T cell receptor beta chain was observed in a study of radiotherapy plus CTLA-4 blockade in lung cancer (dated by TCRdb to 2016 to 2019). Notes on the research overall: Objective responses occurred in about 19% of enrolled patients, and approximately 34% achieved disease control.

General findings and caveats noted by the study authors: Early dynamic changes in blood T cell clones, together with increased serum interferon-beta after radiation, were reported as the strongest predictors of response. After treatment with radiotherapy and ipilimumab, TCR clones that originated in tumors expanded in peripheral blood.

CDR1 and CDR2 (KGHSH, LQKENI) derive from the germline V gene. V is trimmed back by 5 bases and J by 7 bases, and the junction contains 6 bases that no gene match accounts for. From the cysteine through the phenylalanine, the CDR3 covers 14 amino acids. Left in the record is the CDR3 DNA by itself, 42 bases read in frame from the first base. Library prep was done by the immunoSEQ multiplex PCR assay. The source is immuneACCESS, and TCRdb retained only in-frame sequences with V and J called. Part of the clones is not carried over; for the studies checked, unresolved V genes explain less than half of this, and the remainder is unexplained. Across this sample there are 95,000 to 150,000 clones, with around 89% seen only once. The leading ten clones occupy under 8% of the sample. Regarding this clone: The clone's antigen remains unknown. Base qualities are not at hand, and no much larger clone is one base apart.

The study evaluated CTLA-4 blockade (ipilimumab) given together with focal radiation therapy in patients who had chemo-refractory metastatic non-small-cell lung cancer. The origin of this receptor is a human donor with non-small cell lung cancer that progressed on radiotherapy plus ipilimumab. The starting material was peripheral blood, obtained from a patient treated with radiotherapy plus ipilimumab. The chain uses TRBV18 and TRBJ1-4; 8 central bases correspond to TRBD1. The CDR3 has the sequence CASSGDRGGEKLFF. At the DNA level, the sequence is TGTGCCAGCTCAGGAGACAGGGGCGGTGAAAAACTGTTTTTT.